Shown below are 7 T cell receptor beta chains from a single sample sequenced in a study of T-cell reconstitution after alpha-beta-depleted transplantation in children. Molecular barcoding with unique molecular identifiers was used for the TCRbeta library. MiXCR, run by TCRdb on the PCR reads, gives a single entry per CDR3 protein. The data contain around 600,000 distinct CDR3 sequences, 23% of them singletons. The sequences come from PBMCs, mostly from graft donor cells, collected 360 days after TCRalphabeta/CD19-depleted stem cell transplant. The receptors here all came from a boy under three years old who had a stem cell transplant for acute myeloid leukemia, so the T cells may come from the graft donor.

This clonotype was picked up many times. The V and J genes are TRBV29-1 and TRBJ2-5, with a weak D call TRBD2 (6 bases). The germline V gene has CDR1 SQVTM and CDR2 ANQGSEA. Trimming removed 6 bases from V and 5 bases from J, with 13 bases in between. The CDR3 contains 12 residues. CDR3 coding DNA: TGCAGCGTGGAGGAGGGTTTGGAGACCCAGTACTTC. It encodes CSVEEGLETQYF.

The CDR3 region has the DNA TGCAGTGCCCAGGACAGTCTGAGCTCTGGAAACACCATATATTTT. It encodes CSAQDSLSSGNTIYF. The rearrangement uses TRBV20-1 and TRBJ1-3, with a tentative D call TRBD1 (6 bases). CDR1 is DFQATT and CDR2 is SNEGSKA in the germline V gene (reference sequence). Trimming shortened V by 6 bases and J by 0 bases, and 15 bases separated the two germline ends. This CDR3 spans 15 amino acids.

V is TRBV6-5 and J is TRBJ1-1; D possibly corresponds to TRBD1 (5 bases). The germline V gene encodes CDR1 MNHEY and CDR2 SVGAGI. This CDR3 is built from 14 residues. Trimming removed 4 bases from V and 4 bases from J, with 13 bases in between. The CDR3 DNA is TGTGCCAGCAGTTGGGGGGGGAGTAGCACTGAAGCTTTCTTT. This translates into CASSWGGSSTEAFF.

This clonotype was found many times. This chain joins TRBV12-3 or TRBV12-4 and TRBJ2-7; D could derive from TRBD1 or TRBD2 (6 bases each). This CDR3 spans 13 amino acids. V was pared by 6 bases and J by 2 bases, with 11 bases between. The CDR3 DNA follows: TGTGCCAGCAGCAAAGGGGGGACCTACGAGCAGTACGTC. Its protein is CASSKGGTYEQYV.

This clonotype came up a few times. The chain joins TRBV20-1 to TRBJ2-5; the match to TRBD2 covers 8 bases. V trimming: 5 bases; J trimming: 5 bases; junction bases outside the gene matches: 10. The CDR3 is made up of 14 amino acids. Germline CDR1 is DFQATT and CDR2 is SNEGSKA (reference sequence). CDR3 sequence (DNA): TGCAGTGCTGCAGTAGCGGGGACTATGGAGACCCAGTACTTC. It is translated as CSAAVAGTMETQYF.

This clonotype has at least ten counts. The chain recombines TRBV18 with TRBJ2-4, with D unresolved. The CDR3 runs 14 residues. The germline V gene has CDR1 KGHSH and CDR2 LQKENI. V was shortened by 2 bases and J by 8 bases, with 13 bases between the two germline ends. DNA of the CDR3: TGTGCCAGCTCACCAGGAGCAGCTGGGGACATTCAGTACTTC. It yields the protein CASSPGAAGDIQYF.

This clonotype was observed a few times. The chain uses TRBV20-1 and TRBJ1-6; D not certain. CDR3 length: 14 residues. Trimming pared 0 bases from V and 9 bases from J, leaving 12 bases between. Germline V gives CDR1 DFQATT, CDR2 SNEGSKA (reference sequence). CDR3 coding DNA: TGCAGTGCTAGAGATCATGGCCAGCTTTCACCCCTCCACTTT. Protein: CSARDHGQLSPLHF.